The source of this TCR beta chain is a study of blood T cell repertoires in COVID-19. Study context: Samples representing acute and convalescent COVID-19 were sourced from the United States, Italy and Spain. Nucleic acid was either cDNA or gDNA, and it came from T cells, B-cell-depleted T cells, or PBMCs.

Original processing notes: Researchers report that nucleated cell counts were estimated from reference gene primer amplification. Generated by immunoSEQ multiplex PCR, the TCRdb table keeps only in-frame clones and is missing some. The DNA gave D and trimming, while V, J and clone size come from that table. Here the sample spans more than 85,000 clones, 75% to 85% being singletons. V lost 1 base and J lost 7, with 11 bases in between. CDR1 and CDR2 (germline): SEHNR, FQNEAQ (reference sequence). The CDR3 extends over 13 amino acids. The specimen sequenced was peripheral blood. The receptor was derived from a woman in her 70s with acute or convalescent COVID-19. This rearrangement joins TRBV7-9 to TRBJ2-7, with D uncertain. The CDR3 region is CASSLGSRVEQYF. In DNA form, the CDR3 reads TGTGCCAGCAGCTTAGGAAGCCGGGTTGAGCAGTACTTC.